This T cell receptor beta chain was obtained from a study of T cells in Graves' hyperthyroidism and ophthalmopathy. Study overall: Blood from the periphery was taken at initial diagnosis, before any treatment. Study-wide results and caveats: In the analysis, a 13 V-J model separated ophthalmopathy from stable hyperthyroidism.

Amplified TCR beta CDR3 regions derived from RNA transcripts. TCR CDR3 underwent first-round RT-PCR with the HTBI primer set. TCRdb processed the multiplex PCR reads anew with MiXCR; each CDR3 protein has one entry. Seen here are hundreds of thousands of distinct CDR3 sequences, roughly 20% observed once, and the top ten hold around 62%. The ends were cut back, 7 bases at V and 7 bases at J, with 7 bases in the middle. The CDR3 totals 11 residues. The germline V gene encodes CDR1 MDHEN and CDR2 SYDVKM. Only a few counts were recorded for this clonotype. Its antigen is currently unknown. Individuals with ophthalmopathy presented a Clinical Activity Score of at least 3, a NOSPECS grade of at least 4 and a duration under 3 months. The PBMCs had their origin in 10 ml of fresh peripheral blood.

Sequenced input: blood. The receptor's source is a man between 25 and 39 years old with Graves' ophthalmopathy. This chain links TRBV28 with TRBJ2-2; D not resolved. CDR3 sequence reads: CASNRRGELFF. The CDR3 DNA reads as TGTGCCAGCAACCGCCGCGGGGAGCTGTTTTTT.